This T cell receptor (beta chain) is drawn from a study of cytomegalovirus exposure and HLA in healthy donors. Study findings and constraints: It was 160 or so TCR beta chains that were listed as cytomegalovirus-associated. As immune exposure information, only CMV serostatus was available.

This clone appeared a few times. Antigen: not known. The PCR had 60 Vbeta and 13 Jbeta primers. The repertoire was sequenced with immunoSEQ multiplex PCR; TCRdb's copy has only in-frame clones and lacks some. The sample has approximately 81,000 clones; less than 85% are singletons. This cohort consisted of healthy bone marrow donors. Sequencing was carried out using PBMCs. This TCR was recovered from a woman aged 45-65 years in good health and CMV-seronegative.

CDR3 protein: CASSARQGADTQYF. In DNA, the CDR3 is TGTGCCAGCAGTGCCCGACAGGGGGCAGATACGCAGTATTTT. The chain couples TRBV6-1 to TRBJ2-3; 9 bases fit TRBD1. This CDR3 is 14 amino acids long. V shed 4 bases and J 4 bases; nucleotides not matched to a gene: 3. Germline V gene sequence: CDR1 MNHNS, CDR2 SASEGT.